One sample yielded the 14 T cell receptor beta chains listed below, sequenced in a study of blood T cell repertoires in COVID-19. The method was immunoSEQ multiplex PCR; TCRdb's version includes in-frame clones alone and lacks a portion of them. In the table there are hundreds of thousands of clones, around 83% of which are singletons. Source material: peripheral blood. Receptors were obtained from a woman between 50 and 59 years old with acute or convalescent COVID-19.

This chain connects TRBV10-1 to TRBJ2-5; 7 positions match TRBD1. This CDR3 has 13 residues. V dropped 4 bases and J dropped 4; count of bases not matched to a gene: 3. CDR1 WNHNN and CDR2 SYGVQD come from the germline V gene (reference sequence). The DNA for the CDR3 is TGCGCCAGCAGTGCGACAGGGAGAGAGACCCAGTACTTC. It specifies CASSATGRETQYF.

The chain carries TRBV6-1 and TRBJ2-3, with 13 bases aligning to TRBD2. The CDR3 contains 17 residues. CDR1 and CDR2 (germline): MNHNS, SASEGT. V gave up 1 base and J gave up 3 bases; unmatched junction bases: 4. This CDR3 is CASSEGRTSGSTDTQYF. The CDR3 DNA reads as TGTGCCAGCAGTGAAGGGCGGACTAGCGGGAGTACAGATACGCAGTATTTT.

This rearrangement joins TRBV11-1 to TRBJ2-4; 10 nucleotides agree with TRBD1. Germline-derived CDR1 and CDR2 are SGHAT and FQDESV (reference sequence). This CDR3 comprises 15 residues. Trimming cost V 3 bases and J 5 bases; bases outside gene matches: 4. CDR3 loop: CASSFGQGVENIQYF. The CDR3 region has the DNA TGTGCCAGCAGCTTTGGACAGGGGGTTGAAAACATTCAGTACTTC.

J is TRBJ2-3 and V is TRBV5-4, with 12 bases fitting TRBD1. CDR1 and CDR2 (germline): SGHNT, YYREEE (reference sequence). After removal of 0 bases from V and 5 bases from J, the junction contained 13 bases not matched to a gene. This CDR3 has 19 residues. CDR3 in DNA: TGTGCCAGCAGCTTGGGGTGGGACAGGGGGCGCATCGTAAGAGATACGCAGTATTTT. This gives the protein CASSLGWDRGRIVRDTQYF.

The chain uses TRBV5-5 and TRBJ1-5, with 8 bases lining up with TRBD1. This CDR3 contains 13 residues. Trimming removed 3 bases from V and 7 bases from J; junction bases left unmatched: 3. Germline CDR1 reads SGHKS; CDR2 reads YYEKEE (reference sequence). In nucleotides, the CDR3 is TGTGCCAGCAGCTCGGACAGGGCACAGCCCCAGCATTTT. Encoded protein: CASSSDRAQPQHF.

The chain recombines TRBV12-3 or TRBV12-4 with TRBJ1-1, with a weak D call TRBD1 (5 bases). With 3 bases removed from V and 4 bases from J, the gap between germline ends came to 9 bases. CDR3 length: 13 residues. The CDR3 nucleotides read TGTGCCAGCAGTTTGGTGGGGGGCACTGAAGCTTTCTTT. It yields the protein CASSLVGGTEAFF.

The chain recombines TRBV6-5 with TRBJ2-2, with D maybe TRBD2 (6 bases). Trimming took 7 bases from V and 0 from J, leaving 12 bases between them. Looked up from germline, CDR1 is MNHEY and CDR2 is SVGAGI. The CDR3 totals 15 residues. The CDR3 loop reads CASTPSVPNTGELFF. Written as DNA, the CDR3 is TGTGCCAGCACCCCTAGCGTTCCGAACACCGGGGAGCTGTTTTTT.

This sequence joins TRBV6-5 and TRBJ2-3; 9 nucleotides line up with TRBD2. This CDR3 region has 14 residues. V gave up 8 bases and J gave up 3 bases; unmatched junction bases: 6. The germline V gene has CDR1 MNHEY and CDR2 SVGAGI. The DNA of the CDR3 is TGTGCCAGCGACGGTAGCGGGAGTACAGATACGCAGTATTTT. This codes for CASDGSGSTDTQYF.

Note on this clone: One end of the junction fails to match germline, which may point to a read error. The CDR3 sequence: CASGVARVENTEAFF. In DNA form, the CDR3 reads TGTGCCAGCGGCGTAGCTCGGGTAGAGAACACTGAAGCTTTCTTT. This sequence joins TRBV9 and TRBJ1-1, with D unresolved. This CDR3 spans 15 amino acids. Germline values: CDR1 SGDLS, CDR2 YYNGEE.

The chain links TRBV6-5 to TRBJ2-5; 8 bases are shared with TRBD1. CDR3 size: 15 residues. Germline CDR1 reads MNHEY; CDR2 reads SVGAGI. Germline trimming cut 9 bases from V and 1 base from J; bases unmatched to any gene: 10. CDR3 in DNA: TGTGCCAGTCAAAGTCAGACAGGGGTCCAAGAGACCCAGTACTTC. As protein: CASQSQTGVQETQYF.

CDR3 sequence (DNA): TGTGCCAGCAGTTATTTAATAGAGCGGGAGTGGGACAATGAGCAGTTCTTC. Residues: CASSYLIEREWDNEQFF. This rearrangement joins TRBV6-2 or TRBV6-3 to TRBJ2-1, with 8 nucleotides matching TRBD2. The V gene end was trimmed by 3 bases and the J gene end by 5 bases; junction bases not matched to a gene: 12. Per the germline V gene, CDR1 is MNHEY and CDR2 is SVGEGT. The CDR3 has 17 residues.

The rearrangement links TRBV28 to TRBJ1-2, with TRBD1 matching 8 bases. Germline lookup yields CDR1 MDHEN and CDR2 SYDVKM. V was clipped by 3 bases and J by 6 bases; unmatched bases: 9. This CDR3 is built from 15 residues. The DNA for the CDR3 is TGTGCCAGCAGTTTGACAGGGGAACCCCTTGATGGCTACACCTTC. It codes for CASSLTGEPLDGYTF.

The V gene is TRBV24-1, the J gene TRBJ1-5, with a tentative D call TRBD1 (5 bases). Trimming shortened V by 5 bases and J by 2 bases, and 12 bases separated the two germline ends. CDR1 and CDR2 (germline): KGHDR, SFDVKD. This CDR3 spans 15 amino acids. In DNA, the CDR3 is TGTGCCACCAGTGCCGCAGGGTCGGGCAATCAGCCCCAGCATTTT. The encoded protein is CATSAAGSGNQPQHF.

This clone was seen many times. CDR3 amino acids: CASSSFPLNINYGYTF. The CDR3 bases are TGTGCCAGCAGCTCCTTCCCCCTTAATATTAACTATGGCTACACCTTC. The chain combines TRBV5-6 with TRBJ1-2; D not resolved. The V and J ends lost 3 bases and 1 base respectively, with 16 bases between them. The CDR3 is 16 amino acids. The germline V gene encodes CDR1 SGHDT and CDR2 YYEEEE.